The 13 T cell receptor beta chains below all came from one sample that was sequenced in a study of blood T cells in healthy people across ages. A second PCR of about 7 to 12 cycles used a sample-barcoded 5' primer and a J-beta primer mix. TCRdb processed the 5' RACE reads anew with MiXCR; each CDR3 protein has one entry. There are about a million distinct CDR3 sequences in the sample; around two fifths occur only once, and approximately 14% lies in the top ten. The specimen sequenced was blood. The receptors originated from a man younger than 35 in good health.

V is TRBV30 and J is TRBJ1-1, with D maybe TRBD1 (6 bases). V lost 2 bases and J lost 5, with 9 bases in between. Germline V gives CDR1 GTSNPN, CDR2 SVGIG (reference sequence). This CDR3 comprises 12 residues. In DNA, the CDR3 is TGTGCCTGGAGTCCCCAGGGGACTGAAGCTTTCTTT. Protein product: CAWSPQGTEAFF.

Worth noting for this clonotype: This could be a read error, since a much larger clone is one nucleotide away. V is TRBV4-2 and J is TRBJ1-1; a weak D match, TRBD1 (5 bases). This CDR3 has 15 amino acids. Germline V gene data show CDR1 as LGHNA and CDR2 as YNFKEQ. The CDR3 DNA reads as TGTGCCAGCAGCAAGAGCAGGGATATGAACATTGAAGCTTTCTTT. Protein: CASSKSRDMNIEAFF.

This clonotype was counted at least ten times. The chain combines TRBV12-3 or TRBV12-4 with TRBJ1-1; D is undetermined. This CDR3 region has 13 residues. V was clipped by 5 bases and J by 3 bases, with 10 bases between them. In nucleotides, the CDR3 is TGTGCCAGCAGTCCCGCAGGCTACACTGAAGCTTTCTTT. Translating it yields CASSPAGYTEAFF.

This clonotype was seen at least ten times. The rearrangement uses TRBV20-1 and TRBJ1-2, with no clear D. The ends were cut back, 5 bases at V and 0 bases at J, with 10 bases in the middle. The V gene's germline CDR1 is DFQATT and CDR2 SNEGSKA (reference sequence). The CDR3 is 13 amino acids. CDR3 coding DNA: TGCAGTGCTGCCCAAGGGTCTAACTATGGCTACACCTTC. Protein sequence: CSAAQGSNYGYTF.

This CDR3 reads CSARVIADSPETQYF. CDR3 DNA sequence: TGCAGTGCTAGAGTCATCGCGGACAGCCCGGAGACCCAGTACTTC. V usage is TRBV20-1 and J usage is TRBJ2-5, with D tentatively TRBD1 (6 bases). Germline lookup yields CDR1 DFQATT and CDR2 SNEGSKA (reference sequence). V shed 1 base and J shed 5 bases, with 17 bases lying between them. The CDR3 contains 15 residues.

This clonotype has a handful of counts. The chain carries TRBV7-2 and TRBJ2-7, with D tentatively TRBD2 (6 bases). CDR1 is SGHTA, CDR2 FQGNSA, per germline. There are 16 residues in the CDR3. With 4 bases removed from V and 2 bases from J, the gap between germline ends came to 18 bases. In DNA form, the CDR3 reads TGTGCCAGCAGCTCTTATAGGGGCGGGGAACCCTACGAGCAGTACTTC. Its translation: CASSSYRGGEPYEQYF. Drawing the rest from reference TRBV7-2 and TRBJ2-7, the complete variable domain is GAGVSQSPSNKVTEKGKDVELRCDPISGHTALYWYRQSLGQGLEFLIYFQGNSAPDKSGLPSDRFSAERTGGSVSTLTIQRTQQEDSAVYLCASSSYRGGEPYEQYFGPGTRLTVT.

The chain recombines TRBV20-1 with TRBJ2-4; 14 nucleotides agree with TRBD2. The DNA end is a closer match to TRBJ2-7, so the J assignment may be wrong. Germline V gene sequence: CDR1 DFQATT, CDR2 SNEGSKA (reference sequence). The length of the CDR3 is 17 residues. The CDR3 coding sequence is TGCAGTGCTAGAGTGGGGACTAGCGGGGGTCCCTCATACGAGCAGTACTTC. Its translation is CSARVGTSGGPSYEQYF.

This clonotype showed up just a few times. The J gene is TRBJ2-3, the V gene TRBV4-3, with D possibly matching TRBD1 (8 bases). Per germline, CDR1 LGHNA and CDR2 YSLEER. Trimming removed 2 bases at V and 7 bases at J, with 19 bases between. This CDR3 spans 16 amino acids. The CDR3 region has the DNA TGCGCCAGCAGCCAAATAACAGGGGGGGAGAGTAATACGCAGTATTTT. Its protein is CASSQITGGESNTQYF.

A remark on this clonotype: A junction boundary mismatches the germline segment, possibly from a read error. CDR3 coding DNA: TGCGCCAGCAGCTTGGGTGGGGTGCCTAACTATGCCTACACCTTC. Encoded protein: CASSLGGVPNYAYTF. The chain combines TRBV5-1 with TRBJ1-2; no clear D gene. Per the germline V gene, CDR1 is SGHRS and CDR2 is YFSETQ. This CDR3 comprises 15 residues.

This clonotype has just a few counts. CDR3 residues: CASSLVGRNEKLFF. CDR3 in DNA: TGTGCCAGCAGCTTAGTAGGGCGTAATGAAAAACTGTTTTTT. V usage is TRBV7-2 and J usage is TRBJ1-4, with D hard to call. Trimming stripped 1 base from V and 4 bases from J, with 7 bases between. The CDR3 has 14 amino acids. The V gene's germline CDR1 is SGHTA and CDR2 FQGNSA.

This clonotype is a singleton in its sample. This sequence joins TRBV4-3 and TRBJ1-5; perhaps TRBD1 as D (6 bases). Trimming left V 4 bases short and J 3 bases short, with 13 bases between. CDR3 length: 15 amino acids. Per germline, CDR1 LGHNA and CDR2 YSLEER. CDR3 coding DNA: TGCGCCAGCAGCCGATCCGGGACATCCAATCAGCCCCAGCATTTT. Translating gives CASSRSGTSNQPQHF.

This clonotype has just a few counts. The chain employs TRBV20-1 and TRBJ1-1; no definite D call. The germline gives CDR1 DFQATT, CDR2 SNEGSKA (reference sequence). Between the trimmed V and J ends, which lost 6 bases and 0 bases, there was a span of 17 bases. CDR3 length: 15 amino acids. CDR3 nucleotides: TGCAGTGCCGCTAGAGGCCGGATCATGAACACTGAAGCTTTCTTT. This encodes CSAARGRIMNTEAFF.

About this clonotype itself: An end of the junction does not agree with germline; a read error may underlie this. This rearrangement joins TRBV3-1 to TRBJ2-1; tentative D call: TRBD2 (5 bases). Germline V CDR1 and CDR2: LGHDT, YNNKEL (reference sequence). CDR3 length: 13 residues. The CDR3 reads CASNQAAAVEQFF. DNA of the CDR3: TGTGCCAGCAACCAAGCGGCGGCGGTGGAGCAGTTCTTC.